Presented here are 16 T cell receptor beta chains from one specimen sequenced in a study of cytomegalovirus exposure and HLA in healthy donors. PCR was performed using 60 Vbeta and 13 Jbeta primers. The assay was immunoSEQ multiplex PCR, and TCRdb's table has in-frame clones only and misses some. Its clone listing holds about 43,000 clones. The specimen was PBMCs. Every receptor here comes from a woman aged 25 to 39 in good health and CMV-seronegative.

This chain connects TRBV6-5 to TRBJ1-2; TRBD1 might be the D (5 bases). The V gene's germline CDR1 is MNHEY and CDR2 SVGAGI. CDR3 length equals 15 residues. The V and J ends lost 6 bases and 0 bases respectively, with 14 bases between them. The CDR3 DNA is TGTGCCAGCAGGTCAGGGCCTATTTCTAACTATGGCTACACCTTC. This sequence encodes CASRSGPISNYGYTF.

This chain links TRBV30 with TRBJ2-7; a possible D gene is TRBD1 (5 bases). CDR1 and CDR2 (germline): GTSNPN, SVGIG (reference sequence). Deletions cut 1 base from V and 5 bases from J, with 15 bases between. This CDR3 spans 14 amino acids. The CDR3 region has the DNA TGTGCCTGGAGTGCCCTGGCAGGGTTCGACGAGCAGTACTTC. This translates into CAWSALAGFDEQYF.

The rearrangement joins TRBV7-2 to TRBJ2-5; TRBD2 matches 7 bases. The CDR3 runs 13 residues. V shed 11 bases and J 4 bases; nucleotides not matched to a gene: 10. The germline gives CDR1 SGHTA, CDR2 FQGNSA. The CDR3 coding sequence is TGTGCCGGGTCGAGTGGCGGGAGAGAGACCCAGTACTTC. This encodes CAGSSGGRETQYF.

The chain links TRBV19 to TRBJ2-1; 10 bases align to TRBD2. V shed 8 bases, J shed 10 bases, and the junction held 8 bases outside the gene matches. The CDR3 spans 13 residues. CDR1 is LNHDA and CDR2 is SQIVND in the germline V gene (reference sequence). CDR3 bases: TGTGCCAGTGGAAGCGGGAGGGCCGGAGAGCAGTTCTTC. Translation gives CASGSGRAGEQFF.

The genes are TRBV25-1 and TRBJ2-7; maybe TRBD1 (6 bases). The V gene's germline CDR1 is MGHDK and CDR2 SYGVNS. This CDR3 comprises 14 residues. V lost 8 bases to trimming and J lost 2 bases, with 16 bases between them. CDR3 sequence reads: CASQKTQGAYEQYF. CDR3 in DNA: TGTGCCAGCCAGAAAACACAGGGAGCCTACGAGCAGTACTTC.

The chain joins TRBV4-1 to TRBJ2-7; 7 positions agree with TRBD1. The CDR3 length is 14 residues. The V and J ends lost 3 bases and 7 bases, in that order; junction bases with no gene match: 9. Germline assignment: CDR1 MGHRA and CDR2 YSYEKL. The CDR3 DNA reads TGCGCCAGCAGCCAGGGACAGACGCCTGAGGAGCAGTACTTC. It specifies CASSQGQTPEEQYF.

The rearrangement joins TRBV5-1 to TRBJ1-1, with 11 bases aligning to TRBD1. The V segment lost 1 base and the J segment 3 bases; nucleotides outside the gene matches: 5. Germline lookup yields CDR1 SGHRS and CDR2 YFSETQ. The CDR3 covers 16 residues. The CDR3 nucleotides read TGCGCCAGCAGCTTGTGGACAGGGGGCGCGGACACTGAAGCTTTCTTT. Translating gives CASSLWTGGADTEAFF.

The chain links TRBV2 to TRBJ1-2; TRBD1 might be the D (5 bases). Trimming removed 2 bases from V and 2 bases from J, with 12 bases in between. Germline CDR1 and CDR2: SNHLY and FYNNEI. CDR3 size: 15 residues. This CDR3 is CASSEKGWSNYGYTF. The CDR3 nucleotides read TGTGCCAGCAGTGAAAAGGGGTGGTCGAACTATGGCTACACCTTC.

V and J are TRBV5-1 and TRBJ2-5, with 12 nucleotides matching TRBD2. Germline V gene lookup returns CDR1 SGHRS and CDR2 YFSETQ. The length of the CDR3 is 15 residues. Unmatched junction bases numbered 3, after V lost 4 bases and J lost 2 bases. The CDR3 DNA sequence: TGCGCCAGCAGCCCGGGGACTAGCGGGCAAGAGACCCAGTACTTC. Translation gives CASSPGTSGQETQYF.

V gene TRBV10-3 combines with J gene TRBJ2-2, with D unresolved. This CDR3 is 13 amino acids long. Trimming shortened V by 0 bases and J by 5 bases, and 4 bases separated the two germline ends. CDR1 is ENHRY and CDR2 is SYGVKD in the germline V gene. The CDR3 is CAISESRTGELFF. CDR3 coding DNA: TGTGCCATCAGTGAGTCCCGTACCGGGGAGCTGTTTTTT.

This chain joins TRBV18 and TRBJ2-7; 8 positions match TRBD1. Germline CDR1 and CDR2: KGHSH and LQKENI. This CDR3 spans 15 amino acids. V shed 3 bases and J 3 bases; nucleotides not matched to a gene: 7. The chain's CDR3 is CASSPRTGTLYEQYF. The CDR3 DNA reads as TGTGCCAGCTCACCCCGGACAGGGACACTCTACGAGCAGTACTTC.

V usage is TRBV25-1 and J usage is TRBJ1-1, with TRBD1 as a possible D gene (6 bases). Germline CDR1 is MGHDK and CDR2 is SYGVNS. CDR3 length: 13 residues. V was shortened by 4 bases and J by 4 bases, with 10 bases between the two germline ends. The CDR3 spells CASSGARGTEAFF. The CDR3 DNA follows: TGTGCCAGCAGTGGGGCCAGGGGCACTGAAGCTTTCTTT.

This chain uses TRBV7-6 with TRBJ1-5; the D gene is possibly TRBD1 (6 bases). V was trimmed by 6 bases and J by 1 base, leaving 13 bases between them. The germline V gene has CDR1 SGHVS and CDR2 FNYEAQ. The CDR3 sequence is 15 residues long. The CDR3 DNA reads TGTGCCAGCAGAGGGGGAAGGCGCAGCAATCAGCCCCAGCATTTT. Its protein product is CASRGGRRSNQPQHF.

The chain uses TRBV6-1 and TRBJ1-3; a weak D match, TRBD1 (6 bases). Germline values: CDR1 MNHNS, CDR2 SASEGT. The CDR3 is 12 residues long. Trimming cost V 8 bases and J 4 bases, with 9 bases left between them. The CDR3 region has the DNA TGTGCCAGCGGGGGACACGGAAACACCATATATTTT. It translates to CASGGHGNTIYF.

This chain joins TRBV5-6 and TRBJ1-1; no firm D call. Trimming removed 2 bases at V and 7 bases at J, with 12 bases between. CDR1 is SGHDT, CDR2 YYEEEE, per germline. There are 13 residues in the CDR3. CDR3 amino acids: CASSLNLGFEAFF. The DNA for the CDR3 is TGTGCCAGCAGCTTAAACCTCGGGTTTGAAGCTTTCTTT.

The chain uses TRBV20-1 and TRBJ2-5; D gene uncertain. V lost 6 bases and J 7 bases, leaving 12 bases between the germline ends. CDR1 is DFQATT, CDR2 SNEGSKA, per germline (reference sequence). There are 11 residues in the CDR3. Here the CDR3 DNA reads TGCAGTGCGGGTCAACCAGGGACCCAGTACTTC. It encodes CSAGQPGTQYF.